These 12 T cell receptor beta chains came from one sample sequenced in a study of blood T cell repertoires in COVID-19. Here immunoSEQ multiplex PCR was the method, and the copy in TCRdb shows in-frame clones only, minus some. The repertoire holds some 290,000 clones, with roughly 91% as singletons. Sequenced sample: PBMCs or T cells enriched from blood (not recorded which). These receptors all stem from a woman aged 40 to 50 with acute COVID-19.

The gene calls are TRBV2 and TRBJ1-2; TRBD1 is a possible D gene (6 bases). Trimming took 3 bases from V and 1 from J, leaving 9 bases between them. Germline V gene lookup returns CDR1 SNHLY and CDR2 FYNNEI. The CDR3 extends over 14 amino acids. CDR3 region: CASSDRGGNYGYTF. The CDR3 DNA reads TGTGCCAGCAGTGACAGGGGTGGTAACTATGGCTACACCTTC.

The chain links TRBV28 to TRBJ2-2; a possible D gene is TRBD2 (7 bases). The CDR3 is made up of 14 amino acids. The V end was cut by 5 bases, the J end by 4 bases, with 11 bases between. The germline CDR1 and CDR2 sequences are MDHEN and SYDVKM. In DNA, the CDR3 is TGTGCCAGCAGTCCCGGGGGGCCCACCGGGGAGCTGTTTTTT. Protein: CASSPGGPTGELFF.

The V gene is TRBV14, the J gene TRBJ1-1; D is possibly TRBD1 (5 bases). The CDR3 sequence is 15 residues long. Deletions cut 0 bases from V and 1 base from J, with 9 bases between. Germline CDR1 reads SGHDN; CDR2 reads FVKESK. The chain's CDR3 is CASSQDRQKNTEAFF. As DNA, the CDR3 is TGTGCCAGCAGCCAAGATCGACAGAAGAACACTGAAGCTTTCTTT.

This clone was detected only once. The V call is TRBV7-3, the J call TRBJ1-1; 7 nucleotides match TRBD1. The CDR3 consists of 13 residues. V lost 5 bases and J lost 4; bases outside the gene matches: 4. CDR1 and CDR2 (germline): SGHTA, FQGTGA. CDR3 sequence reads: CASSPGTVTEAFF. CDR3 nucleotides: TGTGCCAGCAGCCCCGGGACAGTCACTGAAGCTTTCTTT.

This clone was detected only a few times. The CDR3 DNA is TGTGCCAGCAGTGTAACTACCACCGGGGAGCTGTTTTTT. It yields the protein CASSVTTTGELFF. The rearrangement links TRBV2 to TRBJ2-2; D is ambiguous. Germline values: CDR1 SNHLY, CDR2 FYNNEI. The CDR3 sequence is 13 residues long. Deletions cut 4 bases from V and 4 bases from J, with 7 bases between.

The rearrangement joins TRBV19 to TRBJ2-1; no definite D call. This CDR3 spans 16 amino acids. Germline V gives CDR1 LNHDA, CDR2 SQIVND (reference sequence). Trimming took 4 bases from V and 5 from J, leaving 18 bases between them. The CDR3 region is CASSTSVQRPDNEQFF. In DNA, the CDR3 is TGTGCCAGTAGTACCTCAGTTCAACGCCCAGACAATGAGCAGTTCTTC.

The chain carries TRBV18 and TRBJ2-5; the match to TRBD1 covers 8 bases. Trimming cost V 3 bases and J 4 bases; bases outside gene matches: 7. This CDR3 is built from 15 residues. Germline V gene sequence: CDR1 KGHSH, CDR2 LQKENI. In DNA, the CDR3 is TGTGCCAGCTCACCTCCGGGACAGGTCGGAGAGACCCAGTACTTC. Protein: CASSPPGQVGETQYF.

The rearrangement joins TRBV4-1 to TRBJ1-2; 7 bases match TRBD1. With 2 bases clipped from V and 7 bases from J, the junction kept 7 bases outside the gene matches. Germline CDR1 MGHRA, CDR2 YSYEKL. This CDR3 region has 14 residues. CDR3 sequence: CASSQPDRIGGYTF. The DNA of the CDR3 is TGCGCCAGCAGCCAACCGGACAGGATTGGTGGCTACACCTTC.

The rearrangement uses TRBV24-1 and TRBJ1-2; 7 bases are a match to TRBD1. V gave up 9 bases and J gave up 6 bases; unmatched junction bases: 6. The CDR3 extends over 12 amino acids. The germline V gene has CDR1 KGHDR and CDR2 SFDVKD. CDR3 region: CATRDSADGYTF. CDR3 nucleotide sequence: TGTGCCACCCGGGACAGTGCCGATGGCTACACCTTC.

This clone was seen a few times. This chain uses TRBV15 with TRBJ2-7; D gene unclear. Per the germline V gene, CDR1 is LNHNV and CDR2 is YYDKDF (reference sequence). This CDR3 is built from 13 residues. V lost 0 bases and J 6 bases, leaving 9 bases between the germline ends. The CDR3 DNA reads TGTGCCACCAGCAGAGATCCCCTGAGCGAGCAGTACTTC. Protein: CATSRDPLSEQYF.

The chain has TRBV7-6 and TRBJ2-2, with 7 bases aligning to TRBD2. The germline gives CDR1 SGHVS, CDR2 FNYEAQ. After removal of 2 bases from V and 5 bases from J, the junction contained 8 bases not matched to a gene. This CDR3 has 16 amino acids. As DNA, the CDR3 is TGTGCCAGCAGCTTACCCCGGGACTATAAAACCGGGGAGCTGTTTTTT. This sequence encodes CASSLPRDYKTGELFF.

V and J are TRBV5-1 and TRBJ1-1; 9 bases align to TRBD1. V was clipped by 0 bases and J by 4 bases; unmatched bases: 7. This CDR3 has 16 residues. Germline V gene lookup returns CDR1 SGHRS and CDR2 YFSETQ. The CDR3 DNA reads as TGCGCCAGCAGCTTGGAAGGGACAGGGTCGGGCACTGAAGCTTTCTTT. Protein sequence: CASSLEGTGSGTEAFF.